This passage covers 27 T cell receptor beta chains from one sample sequenced in a study of blood T cell repertoires in COVID-19. Generated by immunoSEQ multiplex PCR, the TCRdb table keeps only in-frame clones and is missing some. Here the sample spans approximately 340,000 clones, about nine tenths being singletons. Sequenced sample: PBMCs or T cells enriched from blood (not recorded which). Receptors were obtained from a middle-aged woman who had been exposed to COVID-19.

The V call is TRBV3-1 (or the pseudogene TRBV3-2), the J call TRBJ1-2, with 7 bases lining up with TRBD1. Germline CDR1 is LGHDT and CDR2 is YNNKEL (reference sequence). The CDR3 runs to 15 residues. V dropped 0 bases and J dropped 8; count of bases not matched to a gene: 9. The CDR3 DNA sequence: TGTGCCAGCAGCCAAGACCCAGACAGGGTGAGGGGCTACACCTTC. This codes for CASSQDPDRVRGYTF.

The chain is built from TRBV10-3 and TRBJ1-3; a possible D gene is TRBD1 (5 bases). CDR1 is ENHRY, CDR2 SYGVKD, per germline. The CDR3 is 14 amino acids. V lost 7 bases and J lost 0, with 10 bases in between. In DNA, the CDR3 is TGTGCCATCAACACGGACATCTCTGGAAACACCATATATTTT. Amino acid sequence: CAINTDISGNTIYF.

The V and J genes are TRBV28 and TRBJ2-7, with 7 nucleotides matching TRBD1. The CDR3 is 15 residues long. J was trimmed by 2 bases and V by 4 bases; bases with no gene match: 8. Germline CDR1 and CDR2: MDHEN and SYDVKM. CDR3 DNA sequence: TGTGCCAGCAGTTGGACAGGCCCCGGGGCCTACGAGCAGTACTTC. It translates to CASSWTGPGAYEQYF.

The gene calls are TRBV18 and TRBJ2-3; tentative D call: TRBD1 (6 bases). The CDR3 is 13 amino acids. The V end lost 4 bases, the J end lost 1 base, and 6 bases lay between the germline ends. Per the germline V gene, CDR1 is KGHSH and CDR2 is LQKENI. CDR3 sequence reads: CASSHRGTDTQYF. CDR3 DNA sequence: TGTGCCAGCTCACACAGGGGCACAGATACGCAGTATTTT.

This clone was counted a single time. This chain connects TRBV9 to TRBJ2-7, with 12 bases identical to TRBD2. This CDR3 region has 15 residues. Losses at the gene ends were 0 bases for V and 6 bases for J; bases not matched to a gene: 4. Germline-derived CDR1 and CDR2 are SGDLS and YYNGEE. CDR3: CASSVAGTSGFEQYF. The CDR3 coding sequence is TGTGCCAGCAGCGTAGCAGGGACTAGCGGGTTCGAGCAGTACTTC.

This chain links TRBV13 with TRBJ1-4, with 12 bases matching TRBD1. Looked up from germline, CDR1 is PRHDT and CDR2 is FYEKMQ (reference sequence). Trimming took 5 bases from V and 4 from J; bases not matched to a gene: 5. The CDR3 contains 16 residues. The CDR3 region has the DNA TGTGCCAGCAGCCGGGGACAGGGGGCGTTTAATGAAAAACTGTTTTTT. Translating it yields CASSRGQGAFNEKLFF.

The V call is TRBV5-5, the J call TRBJ1-1; D not resolved. The CDR3 covers 13 residues. V was pared by 2 bases and J by 3 bases, with 8 bases between. Germline V gives CDR1 SGHKS, CDR2 YYEKEE (reference sequence). CDR3: CASSFKPDTEAFF. Written as DNA, the CDR3 is TGTGCCAGCAGCTTTAAACCAGACACTGAAGCTTTCTTT.

This clone was seen once. This chain uses TRBV5-5 with TRBJ2-2, with no clear D. V was trimmed by 5 bases and J by 1 base, leaving 9 bases between them. This CDR3 is 14 amino acids long. Germline-derived CDR1 and CDR2 are SGHKS and YYEKEE (reference sequence). The CDR3 is CASRARLNTGELFF. CDR3 coding DNA: TGTGCCAGCAGAGCGCGCCTGAACACCGGGGAGCTGTTTTTT.

This rearrangement joins TRBV7-2 to TRBJ2-4; perhaps TRBD2 as D (6 bases). The V gene lost 2 bases and the J gene lost 6 bases, with 17 bases spanning the gap. Germline loops: CDR1 SGHTA, CDR2 FQGNSA. There are 16 residues in the CDR3. CDR3 residues: CASSLMGTQGGNIQYF. CDR3 in DNA: TGTGCCAGCAGCTTAATGGGTACGCAGGGAGGAAACATTCAGTACTTC.

The J gene is TRBJ1-2, the V gene TRBV13; 11 bases match TRBD1. CDR1 is PRHDT and CDR2 is FYEKMQ in the germline V gene (reference sequence). With 2 bases clipped from V and 4 bases from J, the junction kept 3 bases outside the gene matches. The CDR3 length is 15 residues. DNA for the CDR3: TGTGCCAGCAGCTTATCAGGGACAGGGGGCTATGGCTACACCTTC. This encodes CASSLSGTGGYGYTF.

This clone appeared once. The V call is TRBV12-3 or TRBV12-4, the J call TRBJ1-2; 10 bases fit TRBD1. The CDR3 covers 13 residues. V was clipped by 4 bases and J by 7 bases; unmatched bases: 3. The CDR3 loop reads CASSSRDRGGYTF. In DNA form, the CDR3 reads TGTGCCAGCAGTTCCCGGGACAGGGGTGGCTACACCTTC.

V usage is TRBV4-3 and J usage is TRBJ1-2; tentative D call: TRBD1 (5 bases). The CDR3 consists of 15 residues. Germline assignment: CDR1 LGHNA and CDR2 YSLEER. Deletions cut 1 base from V and 3 bases from J, with 12 bases between. CDR3 protein: CASSQAVGRDYGYTF. The CDR3 nucleotides read TGCGCCAGCAGCCAAGCAGTGGGGCGCGACTATGGCTACACCTTC.

The chain employs TRBV27 and TRBJ2-7, with D maybe TRBD2 (7 bases). Germline lookup yields CDR1 MNHEY and CDR2 SMNVEV (reference sequence). Trimming left V 7 bases short and J 6 bases short, with 19 bases between. This CDR3 spans 14 amino acids. The CDR3 DNA is TGTGCCAGCAAAAGAGGGGGAGGGCCGGTCGAGCAGTACTTC. Protein: CASKRGGGPVEQYF.

This chain connects TRBV5-1 to TRBJ2-5, with 11 positions matching TRBD2. CDR1 SGHRS and CDR2 YFSETQ come from the germline V gene. V shed 0 bases, J shed 9 bases, and the junction held 19 bases outside the gene matches. The CDR3 runs to 19 residues. Here the CDR3 reads CASSLDPLGSTSGDAAQYF. As DNA, the CDR3 is TGCGCCAGCAGCTTGGACCCTCTCGGATCGACTAGCGGGGACGCGGCCCAGTACTTC.

This clone was observed a single time. CDR3 bases: TGCAGCGTCGATGAAACTATAGGGGACAGGGGGCTCTATAGCACTGAAGCTTTCTTT. Translating gives CSVDETIGDRGLYSTEAFF. The chain links TRBV29-1 to TRBJ1-1; TRBD1 matches at 12 bases. The CDR3 loop spans 19 amino acids. Per the germline V gene, CDR1 is SQVTM and CDR2 is ANQGSEA. V was pared by 6 bases and J by 4 bases, with 21 bases of the junction left unmatched.

This chain connects TRBV7-8 to TRBJ2-7; the D is unclear. CDR3 size: 14 residues. Germline V gives CDR1 SGHVS, CDR2 FQNEAQ. Trimming stripped 4 bases from V and 0 bases from J, with 10 bases between. The CDR3 reads CASSSRVASYEQYF. In nucleotides, the CDR3 is TGTGCCAGCAGCTCCAGAGTAGCCTCCTACGAGCAGTACTTC.

The chain couples TRBV5-4 to TRBJ2-3; D gene ambiguous. Per germline, CDR1 SGHNT and CDR2 YYREEE (reference sequence). The CDR3 consists of 14 residues. V dropped 0 bases and J dropped 3 bases, with 8 bases sitting between them. CDR3 sequence reads: CASSLGGQTDTQYF. The CDR3 nucleotides read TGTGCCAGCAGCTTGGGCGGCCAAACAGATACGCAGTATTTT.

This clone was seen once. The chain has TRBV7-3 and TRBJ2-1; perhaps TRBD2 as D (5 bases). The CDR3 runs to 15 residues. Trimming removed 8 bases at V and 0 bases at J, with 14 bases between. The V gene's germline CDR1 is SGHTA and CDR2 FQGTGA. This chain's CDR3 is CASGIGGSSYNEQFF. In DNA, the CDR3 is TGTGCCAGCGGGATTGGAGGTAGCTCCTACAATGAGCAGTTCTTC.

V gene TRBV5-8 combines with J gene TRBJ2-3; the match to TRBD2 covers 9 bases. The germline V gene has CDR1 SGHTS and CDR2 YDEGEE. V was clipped by 5 bases and J by 9 bases; unmatched bases: 16. CDR3 length: 16 amino acids. The CDR3 sequence is CASSLLAGGARWTQYF. The CDR3 DNA reads as TGTGCCAGCAGTCTATTGGCGGGAGGGGCGAGGTGGACGCAGTATTTT.

The chain joins TRBV21-1 to TRBJ1-1; TRBD1 reflects the table's D call only, with no check against the DNA. TRBV21-1 is recorded as a pseudogene. The CDR3 is 15 residues long. In DNA, the CDR3 is TGTGCCAGCAGCAAGGGCCGGACAGCGAACACTGAAGCTTTCTTT. Residues: CASSKGRTANTEAFF.

The rearrangement uses TRBV7-8 and TRBJ1-1, with 7 bases matching TRBD1. The V and J ends lost 6 bases and 3 bases, in that order; junction bases with no gene match: 10. The CDR3 contains 15 residues. From germline, CDR1 is SGHVS and CDR2 FQNEAQ. The CDR3 DNA reads TGTGCCAGCAGGGCTCAGGGGGTTGGGTACACTGAAGCTTTCTTT. This codes for CASRAQGVGYTEAFF. Based on the CDR3 plus reference TRBV7-8 and TRBJ1-1, the full variable domain is GAGVSQSPRYKVAKRGQDVALRCDPISGHVSLFWYQQALGQGPEFLTYFQNEAQLDKSGLPSDRFFAERPEGSVSTLKIQRTQQEDSAVYLCASRAQGVGYTEAFFGQGTRLTVV.

The J gene is TRBJ1-2, the V gene TRBV7-8, with a weak D call TRBD1 (6 bases). CDR1 and CDR2 from the germline V gene are SGHVS and FQNEAQ. Trimming took 5 bases from V and 6 from J, leaving 13 bases between them. The CDR3 has 13 amino acids. DNA of the CDR3: TGTGCCAGCAGCCGTAGGGGGTACAATGGCTACACCTTC. Amino acid sequence: CASSRRGYNGYTF.

The chain is built from TRBV19 and TRBJ2-7; 10 nucleotides match TRBD1. The CDR3 loop spans 15 amino acids. The germline CDR1 and CDR2 sequences are LNHDA and SQIVND (reference sequence). With 5 bases clipped from V and 4 bases from J, the junction kept 8 bases outside the gene matches. DNA for the CDR3: TGTGCCAGTAGTGAAACGACAGGGGGCAAGTACGAGCAGTACTTC. It yields the protein CASSETTGGKYEQYF.

This clone was recorded only once. This chain links TRBV9 with TRBJ2-5, with a possible D match to TRBD2 (5 bases). Trimming removed 1 base from V and 5 bases from J, with 18 bases in between. The CDR3 extends over 16 amino acids. Germline CDR1 SGDLS, CDR2 YYNGEE. CDR3 loop: CASSVLSGSNRETQYF. The CDR3 DNA is TGTGCCAGCAGCGTACTGAGCGGTTCTAATCGGGAGACCCAGTACTTC.

This clone was counted a single time. J is TRBJ2-7 and V is TRBV7-2, with 8 bases lining up with TRBD2. The CDR3 is 15 amino acids. Germline V lookup: CDR1 SGHTA, CDR2 FQGNSA. The ends lost 1 base at V and 2 bases at J; junction bases unmatched: 4. CDR3 sequence (DNA): TGTGCCAGCAGCTTAGGTCGGGAGGGCCCCTACGAGCAGTACTTC. Encoded protein: CASSLGREGPYEQYF.

Written as DNA, the CDR3 is TGTGCCAGCAGCTTAGGGGTCTTGGGCACTGAAGCTTTCTTT. Its protein is CASSLGVLGTEAFF. The V gene is TRBV5-6, the J gene TRBJ1-1, with a tentative D call TRBD1 (5 bases). Germline lookup yields CDR1 SGHDT and CDR2 YYEEEE. V shed 2 bases and J shed 4 bases, with 12 bases lying between them. The length of the CDR3 is 14 residues.

The rearrangement uses TRBV13 and TRBJ2-7, with TRBD1 matching over 10 bases. Germline V gene data show CDR1 as PRHDT and CDR2 as FYEKMQ (reference sequence). J gave up 5 bases and V 5 bases, and 12 bases lay outside the gene matches. There are 16 residues in the CDR3. CDR3 sequence: CASSRQGAFKRNEQYF. DNA for the CDR3: TGTGCCAGCAGCAGACAGGGGGCCTTTAAGAGGAACGAGCAGTACTTC.